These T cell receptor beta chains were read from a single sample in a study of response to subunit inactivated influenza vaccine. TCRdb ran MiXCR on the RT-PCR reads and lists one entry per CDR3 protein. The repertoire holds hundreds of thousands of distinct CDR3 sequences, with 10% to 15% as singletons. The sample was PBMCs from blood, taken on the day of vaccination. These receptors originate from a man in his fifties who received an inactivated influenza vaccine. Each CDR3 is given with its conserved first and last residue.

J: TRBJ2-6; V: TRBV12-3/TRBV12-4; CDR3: CASSLEGAISGANVLTF
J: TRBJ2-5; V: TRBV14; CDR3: CASSQDRQTQYF
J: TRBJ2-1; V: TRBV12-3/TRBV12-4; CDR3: CASSLGASVNEQFF
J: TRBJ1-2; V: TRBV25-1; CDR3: CASSEAGGYGYTF
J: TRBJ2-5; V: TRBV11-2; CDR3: CASVPLAGVETQYF
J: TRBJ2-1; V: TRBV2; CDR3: CASSRASGRATSEQFF
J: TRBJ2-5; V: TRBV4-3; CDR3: CASSQDSTRRAETQYF
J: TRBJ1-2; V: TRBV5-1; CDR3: CASSLGQPERTGYTF
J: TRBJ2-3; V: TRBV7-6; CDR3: CASSLDSFTDTQYF
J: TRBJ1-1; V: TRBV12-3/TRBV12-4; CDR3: CASSPGGGAEAFF